The entry below describes one T cell receptor (beta chain). What it binds is unknown. These data are taken from a study of graft-versus-host responses after intestinal transplantation. Study-wide findings and caveats: Allografts carried high graft-versus-host to host-versus-graft clonal ratios in patients having graft-donor T cell macrochimerism. GvH clones surfaced in recipient marrow, some emerging earlier in ileum or blood.

The CDR3 totals 16 residues. J was trimmed by 1 base and V by 1 base; bases with no gene match: 5. The V gene's germline CDR1 is LNHDA and CDR2 SQIVND (reference sequence). Only in-frame clones appear in the TCRdb table, and some are missing; sequencing was by immunoSEQ multiplex PCR. This sample carries roughly 98,000 clones, 85% to 95% of them seen once, and the ten largest clones take about 1.1%. The material was unstimulated CD8+ T cells sorted from spleen or lymph node cells, obtained before transplant. This chain joins TRBV19 and TRBJ2-3; 7 bases line up with TRBD2. The TCR comes from a human donor who was the organ donor for an intestinal transplant. CDR3 residues: CASSIGASGRTDTQYF. CDR3 DNA sequence: TGTGCCAGTAGTATAGGGGCTAGCGGACGCACAGATACGCAGTATTTT.